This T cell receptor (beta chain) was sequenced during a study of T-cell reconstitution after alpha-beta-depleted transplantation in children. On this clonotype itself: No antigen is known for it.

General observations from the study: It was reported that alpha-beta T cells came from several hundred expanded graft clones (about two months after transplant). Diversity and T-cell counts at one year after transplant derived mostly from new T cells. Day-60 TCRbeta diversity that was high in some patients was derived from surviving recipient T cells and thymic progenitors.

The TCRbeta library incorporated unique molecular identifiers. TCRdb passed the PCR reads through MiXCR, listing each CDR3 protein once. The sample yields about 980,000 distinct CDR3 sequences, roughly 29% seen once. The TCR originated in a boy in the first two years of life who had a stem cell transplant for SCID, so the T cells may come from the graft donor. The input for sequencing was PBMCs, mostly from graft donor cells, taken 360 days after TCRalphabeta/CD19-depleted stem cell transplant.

CDR3 DNA sequence: TGTGCCAGCAGCCCTATGGCAGGGCCCTATGGCTACACCTTC. Protein: CASSPMAGPYGYTF. The chain recombines TRBV12-3 or TRBV12-4 with TRBJ1-2; maybe TRBD1 (5 bases). The CDR3 totals 14 residues. Trimming pared 6 bases from V and 4 bases from J, leaving 15 bases between.